This T cell receptor (beta chain) derives from a study of technical replicates of blood from four donors. TCRdb's table, derived via immunoSEQ multiplex PCR, lists solely in-frame clones and lacks some. Of 65,000 to 95,000 clones listed, approximately 97% are singletons. V dropped 0 bases and J dropped 6 bases, with 11 bases sitting between them. The CDR3 has 13 amino acids. In germline, CDR1 is GTSNPN, CDR2 SVGIG (reference sequence). This clonotype was sampled from a human donor in good health. The chain joins TRBV30 to TRBJ1-1, with a possible D match to TRBD1 (6 bases). Sequenced input: T cells isolated from PBMCs. The CDR3: CAWSVNRDAEAFF. For the CDR3, the DNA is TGTGCCTGGAGTGTAAACAGGGATGCTGAAGCTTTCTTT.